Shown below are 28 T cell receptor beta chains from a single sample sequenced in a study of blood T cell repertoires in COVID-19. The repertoire was sequenced with immunoSEQ multiplex PCR; TCRdb's copy has only in-frame clones and lacks some. Of 50,000 to 65,000 clones in the sample, more than 70% were seen once. The sequencing input was peripheral blood. The source of these receptors is a human donor in a cohort sampled during active COVID-19.

This chain uses TRBV19 with TRBJ2-3, with 14 bases lining up with TRBD2. Germline assignment: CDR1 LNHDA and CDR2 SQIVND (reference sequence). V shed 5 bases and J 2 bases; nucleotides not matched to a gene: 9. The CDR3 has 18 residues. The CDR3, as DNA: TGTGCCAGTAGTCTACCGGGACTAGCGGGAGAGTTCACAGATACGCAGTATTTT. The encoded protein is CASSLPGLAGEFTDTQYF.

The chain employs TRBV6-5 and TRBJ1-1, with 7 bases matching TRBD1. V lost 0 bases to trimming and J lost 3 bases; unmatched junction nucleotides: 4. Germline-derived CDR1 and CDR2 are MNHEY and SVGAGI. The CDR3 spans 15 residues. The CDR3 reads CASSYSIRGDTEAFF. The CDR3 DNA is TGTGCCAGCAGTTACTCGATCAGGGGGGACACTGAAGCTTTCTTT.

This clone was observed a handful of times. The CDR3 nucleotides read TGCGCCAGCAGCGGGTTACCGGGTAGCTCCTACGAGCAGTACTTC. Its protein product is CASSGLPGSSYEQYF. The V call is TRBV5-1, the J call TRBJ2-7; D is unclear. V lost 4 bases to trimming and J lost 0 bases, with 14 bases between them. Per the germline V gene, CDR1 is SGHRS and CDR2 is YFSETQ. This CDR3 comprises 15 residues.

This chain joins TRBV27 and TRBJ1-1, with unresolved D. The CDR3 loop spans 12 amino acids. Trimming shortened V by 6 bases and J by 5 bases, and 10 bases separated the two germline ends. CDR1 and CDR2 from the germline V gene are MNHEY and SMNVEV (reference sequence). The CDR3 spells CASRNSGTEAFF. CDR3 coding DNA: TGTGCCAGCAGGAACTCGGGAACTGAAGCTTTCTTT.

The rearrangement joins TRBV11-3 to TRBJ2-6; 8 bases are shared with TRBD1. The CDR3 runs 16 residues. The junction had 2 bases not matched to a gene; V was cut back by 4 bases and J by 0 bases. CDR1 and CDR2 from the germline V gene are SGHNT and YENEEA. The CDR3 loop is CASSSGTGSGANVLTF. The CDR3 DNA sequence: TGTGCCAGCAGCTCCGGGACAGGCTCTGGGGCCAACGTCCTGACTTTC.

This clone was counted only a few times. V gene TRBV7-2 combines with J gene TRBJ2-1, with TRBD1 as a possible D gene (8 bases). V lost 5 bases, J lost 2 bases, and 10 bases lay in between. This CDR3 has 14 residues. Germline assignment: CDR1 SGHTA and CDR2 FQGNSA. The CDR3 DNA is TGTGCCAGCAGCACAGGGGGGGCCTACAATGAGCAGTTCTTC. This encodes CASSTGGAYNEQFF.

In this sample, this clone turned up a few times. This chain joins TRBV4-1 and TRBJ2-7; 9 bases map to TRBD1. V lost 0 bases and J lost 4; bases outside the gene matches: 7. The CDR3 loop spans 16 amino acids. The germline V gene encodes CDR1 MGHRA and CDR2 YSYEKL. CDR3 residues: CASSQDRGQGSYEQYF. CDR3 in DNA: TGCGCCAGCAGCCAAGATCGGGGACAGGGTTCGTACGAGCAGTACTTC.

This clone was seen only a few times. V gene TRBV20-1 combines with J gene TRBJ1-1; no firm D call. V lost 3 bases to trimming and J lost 8 bases, with 10 bases between them. This CDR3 region has 11 residues. CDR1 is DFQATT and CDR2 is SNEGSKA in the germline V gene (reference sequence). The DNA for the CDR3 is TGCAGTGCTAGCCCCGTCCCCGAAGCTTTCTTT. Translation: CSASPVPEAFF.

This clone was seen a handful of times. The chain carries TRBV5-4 and TRBJ1-6, with TRBD1 as a possible D gene (5 bases). Trimming pared 0 bases from V and 8 bases from J, leaving 6 bases between. Germline-derived CDR1 and CDR2 are SGHNT and YYREEE (reference sequence). This CDR3 region has 13 residues. The CDR3 region has the DNA TGTGCCAGCAGCTTGGAAGGGGATTCACCCCTCCACTTT. It specifies CASSLEGDSPLHF.

J is TRBJ1-4 and V is TRBV28; 7 bases fit TRBD1. CDR3 length: 14 amino acids. Germline values: CDR1 MDHEN, CDR2 SYDVKM. J lost 6 bases, V lost 5 bases, and 6 bases had no gene match. In DNA form, the CDR3 reads TGTGCCAGCAGTGTAGACAGGGAGGATGAAAAACTGTTTTTT. It specifies CASSVDREDEKLFF. Full variable domain (outside the CDR3, taken from reference TRBV28 and TRBJ1-4): DVKVTQSSRYLVKRTGEKVFLECVQDMDHENMFWYRQDPGLGLRLIYFSYDVKMKEKGDIPEGYSVSREKKERFSLILESASTNQTSMYLCASSVDREDEKLFFGSGTQLSVL.

The rearrangement uses TRBV5-1 and TRBJ2-3, with 14 bases lining up with TRBD2. Losses at the gene ends were 0 bases for V and 6 bases for J; bases not matched to a gene: 0. CDR1 SGHRS and CDR2 YFSETQ come from the germline V gene. The CDR3 runs to 15 residues. The CDR3 is CASSLGTSGGDTQYF. Here the CDR3 DNA reads TGCGCCAGCAGCTTGGGGACTAGCGGGGGGGATACGCAGTATTTT.

The chain is built from TRBV3-1 (or the pseudogene TRBV3-2) and TRBJ1-5; D is possibly TRBD1 (6 bases). The ends were cut back, 0 bases at V and 4 bases at J, with 10 bases in the middle. Germline CDR1 LGHDT, CDR2 YNNKEL (reference sequence). CDR3 length: 15 residues. CDR3 DNA sequence: TGTGCCAGCAGCCAAGATCCGACAGGAAATCAGCCCCAGCATTTT. This encodes CASSQDPTGNQPQHF.

This clone has only a few counts. This rearrangement joins TRBV27 to TRBJ1-1; D is undetermined. The germline V gene has CDR1 MNHEY and CDR2 SMNVEV (reference sequence). The CDR3 extends over 12 amino acids. The V gene lost 2 bases and the J gene lost 7 bases, with 8 bases spanning the gap. The chain's CDR3 is CASSLEGSEAFF. The CDR3 region has the DNA TGTGCCAGCAGTTTAGAGGGCAGTGAAGCTTTCTTT.

This clone was picked up one time. The rearrangement uses TRBV3-1 (or the pseudogene TRBV3-2) and TRBJ2-3; 8 positions agree with TRBD2. Germline loops: CDR1 LGHDT, CDR2 YNNKEL (reference sequence). This CDR3 region has 17 residues. J gave up 0 bases and V 3 bases, and 8 bases lay outside the gene matches. DNA of the CDR3: TGTGCCAGCAGCCAGCTGTTTAGCGGGATGAGCACAGATACGCAGTATTTT. Protein product: CASSQLFSGMSTDTQYF.

The chain joins TRBV4-1 to TRBJ1-1; no reliable D call. Trimming shortened V by 0 bases and J by 11 bases, and 10 bases separated the two germline ends. CDR1 is MGHRA and CDR2 is YSYEKL in the germline V gene. There are 12 residues in the CDR3. This CDR3 reads CASSQDWSEAFF. The CDR3, as DNA: TGCGCCAGCAGCCAAGATTGGTCGGAGGCTTTCTTT.

V is TRBV19 and J is TRBJ1-5, with 8 bases aligning to TRBD1. J lost 4 bases, V lost 4 bases, and 9 bases had no gene match. The CDR3 totals 16 residues. The germline CDR1 and CDR2 sequences are LNHDA and SQIVND (reference sequence). The CDR3 reads CASSTPDRGSNQPQHF. CDR3 in DNA: TGTGCCAGTAGTACCCCCGACAGGGGATCGAATCAGCCCCAGCATTTT.

The chain joins TRBV5-1 to TRBJ2-1, with TRBD1 matching 8 bases. This CDR3 is built from 14 residues. The V gene end was trimmed by 2 bases and the J gene end by 9 bases; junction bases not matched to a gene: 7. CDR1 and CDR2 from the germline V gene are SGHRS and YFSETQ. The CDR3 sequence: CASSFETGEGEQFF. The DNA for the CDR3 is TGCGCCAGCAGCTTTGAGACAGGGGAAGGTGAGCAGTTCTTC. Together with reference TRBV5-1 and TRBJ2-1, the CDR3 gives the full variable domain: KAGVTQTPRYLIKTRGQQVTLSCSPISGHRSVSWYQQTPGQGLQFLFEYFSETQRNKGNFPGRFSGRQFSNSRSEMNVSTLELGDSALYLCASSFETGEGEQFFGPGTRLTVL.

This chain uses TRBV6-5 with TRBJ1-1; D call uncertain. In germline, CDR1 is MNHEY, CDR2 SVGAGI. The CDR3 runs to 13 residues. V was trimmed by 7 bases and J by 8 bases, leaving 17 bases between them. The CDR3 here is CASNLNLRREAFF. The CDR3 nucleotides are TGTGCCAGCAATCTAAACCTCCGCAGGGAAGCTTTCTTT.

The chain is built from TRBV5-8 and TRBJ1-4; TRBD1 is a possible D gene (6 bases). The germline V gene has CDR1 SGHTS and CDR2 YDEGEE. Trimming left V 6 bases short and J 8 bases short, with 17 bases between. The CDR3 contains 14 residues. The CDR3 coding sequence is TGTGCCAGCAACCTACAGGGCCCAGGGGAAAAACTGTTTTTT. Protein: CASNLQGPGEKLFF.

This rearrangement joins TRBV20-1 to TRBJ1-5; TRBD1 is a possible D gene (5 bases). The germline V gene encodes CDR1 DFQATT and CDR2 SNEGSKA (reference sequence). Trimming cost V 3 bases and J 6 bases, with 12 bases left between them. The CDR3 runs 13 residues. The CDR3 coding sequence is TGCAGTGCTAGTGGTCGGGGGGGTCAGCCCCAGCATTTT. Residues: CSASGRGGQPQHF.

The rearrangement uses TRBV5-1 and TRBJ2-5; 7 nucleotides line up with TRBD2. Germline V CDR1 and CDR2: SGHRS, YFSETQ. Unmatched junction bases numbered 2, after V lost 2 bases and J lost 1 base. The CDR3 runs to 14 residues. As DNA, the CDR3 is TGCGCCAGCAGCTTACCGGGGGGCCAAGAGACCCAGTACTTC. It yields the protein CASSLPGGQETQYF.

V usage is TRBV5-6 and J usage is TRBJ1-1, with 7 nucleotides matching TRBD1. Germline CDR1 reads SGHDT; CDR2 reads YYEEEE. The CDR3 contains 15 residues. Losses at the gene ends were 4 bases for V and 1 base for J; bases not matched to a gene: 7. CDR3 bases: TGTGCCAGCAGCCTCGTAGGGGGCTGGAACACTGAAGCTTTCTTT. Its translation is CASSLVGGWNTEAFF. Full variable domain (rest looked up from reference TRBV5-6 and TRBJ1-1): DAGVTQSPTHLIKTRGQQVTLRCSPKSGHDTVSWYQQALGQGPQFIFQYYEEEERQRGNFPDRFSGHQFPNYSSELNVNALLLGDSALYLCASSLVGGWNTEAFFGQGTRLTVV.

The V and J genes are TRBV11-1 and TRBJ1-1; no clear D. Germline CDR1 reads SGHAT; CDR2 reads FQDESV (reference sequence). There are 11 residues in the CDR3. With 4 bases removed from V and 9 bases from J, the gap between germline ends came to 9 bases. The CDR3 DNA is TGTGCCAGCAGCTCTACCATGAAAGCTTTCTTT. The encoded protein is CASSSTMKAFF.

The chain recombines TRBV5-1 with TRBJ2-1, with TRBD1 matching over 7 bases. Germline assignment: CDR1 SGHRS and CDR2 YFSETQ. The CDR3 runs 14 residues. Germline trimming cut 4 bases from V and 5 bases from J; bases unmatched to any gene: 6. The CDR3 DNA sequence: TGCGCCAGCAGCCGTCGACAGGGAGACAATGAGCAGTTCTTC. Translated: CASSRRQGDNEQFF.

This clone has only one observation. This chain connects TRBV20-1 to TRBJ2-4, with D possibly matching TRBD1 (5 bases). V gave up 6 bases and J gave up 6 bases, with 9 bases separating them. The CDR3 spans 11 residues. Germline loops: CDR1 DFQATT, CDR2 SNEGSKA (reference sequence). The chain's CDR3 is CSAEGANIQYF. Here the CDR3 DNA reads TGCAGTGCCGAAGGGGCAAACATTCAGTACTTC.

The V call is TRBV15, the J call TRBJ1-4; D gene unclear. V lost 5 bases and J lost 8, with 15 bases in between. This CDR3 comprises 14 residues. The germline gives CDR1 LNHNV, CDR2 YYDKDF (reference sequence). In DNA form, the CDR3 reads TGTGCCACCAGCGGACGGGCAGGAGGGGAAAAACTGTTTTTT. Translated, it gives CATSGRAGGEKLFF.

In its sample, this clone was seen a few times. The V gene is TRBV7-2, the J gene TRBJ2-3; D unclear. Trimming removed 5 bases at V and 4 bases at J, with 13 bases between. CDR3 length: 14 amino acids. Germline values: CDR1 SGHTA, CDR2 FQGNSA. Written as DNA, the CDR3 is TGTGCCAGCAGCCCCGAGTCAAGCGCAGATACGCAGTATTTT. Translated: CASSPESSADTQYF.

The rearrangement uses TRBV7-9 and TRBJ2-1; 8 bases are a match to TRBD2. The germline CDR1 and CDR2 sequences are SEHNR and FQNEAQ (reference sequence). The CDR3 consists of 14 residues. With 5 bases clipped from V and 4 bases from J, the junction kept 4 bases outside the gene matches. The CDR3: CASSPLAGYNEQFF. DNA of the CDR3: TGTGCCAGCAGCCCATTAGCGGGATACAATGAGCAGTTCTTC.